This paragraph covers one TCR beta chain sequence. Profiling relied on immunoSEQ multiplex PCR, and the TCRdb table lists in-frame clones only, not all of them. Among 20,000 to 25,000 clones listed, approximately 85% were seen once. These data originate in a study of control samples from healthy donors and cancer patients. V was pared by 0 bases and J by 0 bases, with 15 bases between. Germline CDR1 is MGHRA and CDR2 is YSYEKL. The length of the CDR3 is 18 residues. Sequenced input: PBMCs. The TCR comes from a man aged 55 to 70 with head and neck cancer. V is TRBV4-1 and J is TRBJ1-3, with D tentatively TRBD1 (6 bases). The CDR3 bases are TGCGCCAGCAGCCAAGAGTGGGGGCCCACTCTCTCTGGAAACACCATATATTTT. It yields the protein CASSQEWGPTLSGNTIYF.